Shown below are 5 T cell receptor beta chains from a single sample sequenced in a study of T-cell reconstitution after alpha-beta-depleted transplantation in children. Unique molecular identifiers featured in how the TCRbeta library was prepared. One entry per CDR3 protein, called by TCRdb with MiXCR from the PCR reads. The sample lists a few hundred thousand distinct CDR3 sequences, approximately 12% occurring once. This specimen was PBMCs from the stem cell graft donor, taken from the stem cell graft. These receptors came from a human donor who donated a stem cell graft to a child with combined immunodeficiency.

CDR3 amino acids: CASSDPGQGRNTIYF. DNA of the CDR3: TGTGCCAGCAGCGACCCGGGACAGGGTAGAAACACCATATATTTT. The chain is built from TRBV3-1 and TRBJ1-3; 9 bases line up with TRBD1. The J segment lost 5 bases and the V segment lost 5 bases, leaving 7 bases of the junction unmatched. The CDR3 has 15 amino acids. Germline values: CDR1 LGHDT, CDR2 YNNKEL (reference sequence).

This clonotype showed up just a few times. The CDR3 spells CASTYVVEETQYF. The CDR3 nucleotides are TGTGCCAGCACCTACGTAGTCGAAGAGACCCAGTACTTC. V usage is TRBV27 and J usage is TRBJ2-5; D is undetermined. The CDR3 has 13 amino acids. V was shortened by 7 bases and J by 3 bases, with 12 bases between the two germline ends. Germline CDR1 reads MNHEY; CDR2 reads SMNVEV (reference sequence).

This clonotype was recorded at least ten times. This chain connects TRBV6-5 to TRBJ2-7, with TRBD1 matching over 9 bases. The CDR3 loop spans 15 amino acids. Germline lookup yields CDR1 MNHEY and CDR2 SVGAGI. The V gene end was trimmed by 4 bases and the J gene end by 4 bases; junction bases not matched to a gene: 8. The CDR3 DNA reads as TGTGCCAGCAGTTCACCGGGACAGGGAGATTACGAGCAGTACTTC. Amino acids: CASSSPGQGDYEQYF.

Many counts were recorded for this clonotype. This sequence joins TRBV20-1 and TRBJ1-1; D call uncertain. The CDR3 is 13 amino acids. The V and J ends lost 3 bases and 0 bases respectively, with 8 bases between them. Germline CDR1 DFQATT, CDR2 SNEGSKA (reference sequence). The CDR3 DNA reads TGCAGTGCTAGGGGCGGACTGAACACTGAAGCTTTCTTT. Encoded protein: CSARGGLNTEAFF.

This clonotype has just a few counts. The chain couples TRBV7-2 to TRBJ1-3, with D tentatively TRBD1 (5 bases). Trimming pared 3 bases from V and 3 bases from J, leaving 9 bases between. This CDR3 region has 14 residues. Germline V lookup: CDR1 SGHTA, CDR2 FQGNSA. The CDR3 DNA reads TGTGCCAGCAGCTTCAGGGAGGGTGGAAACACCATATATTTT. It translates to CASSFREGGNTIYF.